The 30 T cell receptor beta chains given below trace back to one sample, sequenced in a study of shared clonotypes between healthy human individuals. Data came from immunoSEQ multiplex PCR; TCRdb stores just in-frame clones and leaves some out. The sample gives 330,000 or so clones, more than 60% of which show up once; under 11% is in the top ten. Material: memory CD4+ T cells sorted from blood. Subset indicated: CD45RA-negative fraction. These receptors were collected from a man younger than 40 in good health.

This clone was recorded once. The chain joins TRBV15 to TRBJ2-5, with D uncertain. V lost 0 bases and J 7 bases, leaving 18 bases between the germline ends. The CDR3 length is 16 residues. Per the germline V gene, CDR1 is LNHNV and CDR2 is YYDKDF (reference sequence). The CDR3 spells CATSRDRAPGVGTQYF. DNA of the CDR3: TGTGCCACCAGCAGAGATCGGGCACCCGGAGTTGGGACCCAGTACTTC.

In nucleotides, the CDR3 is TGTGCCAGCTCACTAGACATCCGAATCAATGAGCAGTTCTTC. This gives the protein CASSLDIRINEQFF. This chain connects TRBV18 to TRBJ2-1, with D hard to call. There are 14 residues in the CDR3. CDR1 is KGHSH, CDR2 LQKENI, per germline. V lost 4 bases and J 6 bases, leaving 13 bases between the germline ends.

This rearrangement joins TRBV5-1 to TRBJ1-1; D is ambiguous. V was shortened by 10 bases and J by 6 bases, with 37 bases between the two germline ends. The CDR3 is made up of 19 amino acids. Germline CDR1 is SGHRS and CDR2 is YFSETQ. This chain's CDR3 is CARRRNEQGRGVSGPEAFF. The CDR3 DNA reads as TGCGCCCGCCGACGGAATGAGCAAGGGCGCGGTGTTTCGGGCCCTGAAGCTTTCTTT.

This clone appeared once. The sample holds other DNA sequences that translate to the same CDR3. V gene TRBV11-2 combines with J gene TRBJ2-2, with unresolved D. Germline CDR1 is SGHAT and CDR2 is FQNNGV. V was clipped by 5 bases and J by 2 bases, with 9 bases between them. This CDR3 comprises 14 residues. The CDR3 DNA is TGTGCCAGCAGCCCACTTCTTAACACCGGGGAGCTGTTTTTT. Translated, it gives CASSPLLNTGELFF. Complete variable domain (other parts from reference TRBV11-2 and TRBJ2-2): EAGVAQSPRYKIIEKRQSVAFWCNPISGHATLYWYQQILGQGPKLLIQFQNNGVVDDSQLPKDRFSAERLKGVDSTLKIQPAKLEDSAVYLCASSPLLNTGELFFGEGSRLTVL.

CDR3 protein: CASSTQGAYGYTF. CDR3 sequence (DNA): TGTGCCAGTAGTACACAGGGAGCCTATGGCTACACCTTC. The chain joins TRBV19 to TRBJ1-2, with D possibly matching TRBD1 (6 bases). The CDR3 totals 13 residues. V lost 4 bases to trimming and J lost 4 bases, with 10 bases between them. Germline values: CDR1 LNHDA, CDR2 SQIVND (reference sequence).

A note on this clone: A much larger clone differs from this one at a single base, so this may be a read error. V usage is TRBV11-2 and J usage is TRBJ2-3; D uncertain. There are 12 residues in the CDR3. Trimming shortened V by 5 bases and J by 2 bases, and 5 bases separated the two germline ends. Germline lookup yields CDR1 SGHAT and CDR2 FQNNGV. CDR3 nucleotides: TGTGCCAGCAGCCCAATCACAGATACGCAGTATTTT. It translates to CASSPITDTQYF.

The chain couples TRBV11-2 to TRBJ2-3; D gene uncertain. The CDR3 covers 14 residues. With 2 bases removed from V and 6 bases from J, the gap between germline ends came to 12 bases. Germline CDR1 and CDR2: SGHAT and FQNNGV. The CDR3 DNA sequence: TGTGCCAGCAGCTTAAACGCGGTGATGGATACGCAGTATTTT. Amino acid sequence: CASSLNAVMDTQYF.

There are a few counts of this clone. CDR3 amino acids: CASSSQTRTAGTEAFF. CDR3 bases: TGTGCCAGCAGTTCCCAGACACGGACAGCGGGCACTGAAGCTTTCTTT. The chain carries TRBV28 and TRBJ1-1; TRBD1 might be the D (6 bases). The CDR3 has 16 residues. V shed 4 bases and J shed 4 bases, with 19 bases lying between them. Germline loops: CDR1 MDHEN, CDR2 SYDVKM.

This clone has only one observation. The chain carries TRBV30 and TRBJ2-3; D assignment may be TRBD1 or TRBD2 (5 bases each). V lost 3 bases and J lost 3, with 10 bases in between. The CDR3 extends over 13 amino acids. Germline CDR1 GTSNPN, CDR2 SVGIG (reference sequence). CDR3 bases: TGTGCCTGGAGCATTGGGGGTACAGATACGCAGTATTTT. This codes for CAWSIGGTDTQYF.

The rearrangement links TRBV5-1 to TRBJ2-5; 9 positions match TRBD2. The CDR3 contains 15 residues. The junction had 4 bases not matched to a gene; V was cut back by 3 bases and J by 1 base. CDR1 is SGHRS, CDR2 YFSETQ, per germline. Written as DNA, the CDR3 is TGCGCCAGCAGCTGGACTAGCGATATCCAAGAGACCCAGTACTTC. This sequence encodes CASSWTSDIQETQYF.

The V and J genes are TRBV19 and TRBJ1-3; tentatively, D is TRBD1 (6 bases). V lost 10 bases and J 0 bases, leaving 13 bases between the germline ends. This CDR3 is built from 14 residues. The V gene's germline CDR1 is LNHDA and CDR2 SQIVND (reference sequence). Written as DNA, the CDR3 is TGTGCCACGGCGGACAGAAGCTCTGGAAACACCATATATTTT. It is translated as CATADRSSGNTIYF.

The chain links TRBV11-2 to TRBJ2-7, with 10 bases that match TRBD2. Trimming cost V 4 bases and J 3 bases; bases outside gene matches: 9. Germline-derived CDR1 and CDR2 are SGHAT and FQNNGV. This CDR3 is 16 amino acids long. CDR3 coding DNA: TGTGCCAGCAGCTGCCCCTACTCTAGCGGGGGCTACGAGCAGTACTTC. Translated: CASSCPYSSGGYEQYF.

J is TRBJ2-3 and V is TRBV25-1, with D perhaps matching TRBD1 or TRBD2 (6 bases each). Germline V CDR1 and CDR2: MGHDK, SYGVNS. V was clipped by 6 bases and J by 6 bases, with 13 bases between them. This CDR3 has 13 residues. CDR3 DNA: TGTGCCAGCAGCTTAGGGGGGCCTGATACGCAGTATTTT. This translates into CASSLGGPDTQYF.

This clone was detected only once. CDR3 in amino acids: CATKGGRGNIQYF. The CDR3 DNA is TGTGCCACTAAGGGCGGGAGAGGAAACATTCAGTACTTC. The chain joins TRBV28 to TRBJ2-4, with 7 bases matching TRBD2. Trimming cost V 10 bases and J 6 bases; bases outside gene matches: 9. The V gene's germline CDR1 is MDHEN and CDR2 SYDVKM. The CDR3 is 13 residues long.

On this clone: One junction end disagrees with the germline gene, perhaps due to a read error. The CDR3 sequence is CASRLGFRIVTGELFF. DNA of the CDR3: TGTGCCAGCAGATTAGGTTTTAGGATTGTGACCGGGGAGCTGTTTTTT. The V gene is TRBV11-2, the J gene TRBJ2-2; D is uncertain. The germline gives CDR1 SGHAT, CDR2 FQNNGV. The CDR3 covers 16 residues.

This chain uses TRBV7-8 with TRBJ1-6; D not resolved. Germline V gene data show CDR1 as SGHVS and CDR2 as FQNEAQ. V lost 5 bases to trimming and J lost 6 bases, with 20 bases between them. The CDR3 length is 17 residues. CDR3 residues: CASSPYRVGRINSPLHF. DNA of the CDR3: TGTGCCAGCAGCCCGTACCGTGTTGGGAGGATTAATTCACCCCTCCACTTT.

V and J are TRBV4-1 and TRBJ2-5; D gene ambiguous. Germline V lookup: CDR1 MGHRA, CDR2 YSYEKL. This CDR3 region has 13 residues. Trimming removed 1 base at V and 1 base at J, with 4 bases between. Here the CDR3 reads CASSQAIQETQYF. Here the CDR3 DNA reads TGCGCCAGCAGCCAAGCTATCCAAGAGACCCAGTACTTC.

The chain uses TRBV2 and TRBJ2-5, with 12 positions matching TRBD2. The germline gives CDR1 SNHLY, CDR2 FYNNEI. V lost 6 bases to trimming and J lost 4 bases; unmatched junction nucleotides: 3. CDR3 length: 14 amino acids. CDR3 residues: CASRTSGSAETQYF. DNA of the CDR3: TGTGCCAGCAGGACTAGCGGGAGTGCAGAGACCCAGTACTTC.

The chain carries TRBV12-2 and TRBJ2-3. TRBV12-2 is labeled a pseudogene. The CDR3 contains 18 residues. CDR3 loop: CASRLAGSWNAVEDTQYF. DNA for the CDR3: TGTGCAAGTCGCTTAGCCGGTTCGTGGAACGCCGTTGAGGATACGCAGTATTTT.

This clone was detected once. This chain links TRBV19 with TRBJ1-3; D is undetermined. V dropped 9 bases and J dropped 3 bases, with 12 bases sitting between them. This CDR3 has 13 residues. Germline CDR1 and CDR2: LNHDA and SQIVND (reference sequence). CDR3 coding DNA: TGTGCCAGCAGTCTGGCGAATGGAAACACCATATATTTT. The encoded protein is CASSLANGNTIYF.

V gene TRBV4-1 combines with J gene TRBJ1-2; 8 bases map to TRBD1. Germline assignment: CDR1 MGHRA and CDR2 YSYEKL. With 1 base clipped from V and 6 bases from J, the junction kept 4 bases outside the gene matches. There are 14 residues in the CDR3. Here the CDR3 reads CASSQAGQGHGYTF. DNA of the CDR3: TGCGCCAGCAGCCAAGCAGGACAGGGCCATGGCTACACCTTC.

V gene TRBV15 combines with J gene TRBJ2-1; D not resolved. V was clipped by 0 bases and J by 3 bases, with 9 bases between them. The CDR3 has 15 amino acids. From germline, CDR1 is LNHNV and CDR2 YYDKDF (reference sequence). CDR3 DNA sequence: TGTGCCACCAGCAGAGATTTTTCCAACTACAATGAGCAGTTCTTC. Protein sequence: CATSRDFSNYNEQFF. The full variable domain, with the rest looked up from reference TRBV15 and TRBJ2-1, is DAMVIQNPRYQVTQFGKPVTLSCSQTLNHNVMYWYQQKSSQAPKLLFHYYDKDFNNEADTPDNFQSRRPNTSFCFLDIRSPGLGDTAMYLCATSRDFSNYNEQFFGPGTRLTVL.

V is TRBV9 and J is TRBJ2-2; D call uncertain. The germline CDR1 and CDR2 sequences are SGDLS and YYNGEE. With 0 bases removed from V and 4 bases from J, the gap between germline ends came to 7 bases. The CDR3 has 14 residues. DNA of the CDR3: TGTGCCAGCAGCGTAGAGCAGGTCACCGGGGAGCTGTTTTTT. Its protein product is CASSVEQVTGELFF.

Only one count was recorded for this clone. The chain links TRBV4-3 to TRBJ2-2, with a tentative D call TRBD1 (5 bases). Germline CDR1 is LGHNA and CDR2 is YSLEER. This CDR3 contains 16 residues. The V and J ends lost 0 bases and 4 bases respectively, with 12 bases between them. The CDR3, as DNA: TGCGCCAGCAGCCAAGATAGTGGACACCTCACCGGGGAGCTGTTTTTT. It encodes CASSQDSGHLTGELFF.

The chain recombines TRBV10-2 with TRBJ2-7; tentatively, D is TRBD2 (5 bases). This CDR3 spans 14 amino acids. Trimming took off 8 bases at V and 5 bases at J, with 19 bases between the two ends. Germline V gene sequence: CDR1 WSHSY, CDR2 SAAADI. The CDR3 DNA reads TGCGCCAGCTCCCAGCGACGGGATGGCCACGAGCAGTACTTC. Its translation: CASSQRRDGHEQYF.

The chain has TRBV4-2 and TRBJ2-7, with D perhaps assigned TRBD1 or TRBD2 (5 bases each). This CDR3 is built from 14 residues. Germline loops: CDR1 LGHNA, CDR2 YNFKEQ. The V end was cut by 0 bases, the J end by 2 bases, with 8 bases between. The CDR3 DNA reads as TGTGCCAGCAGCCAAGATCGGGGCCCCTACGAGCAGTACTTC. Translated: CASSQDRGPYEQYF.

The chain is built from TRBV19 and TRBJ1-1, with 8 bases identical to TRBD1. From germline, CDR1 is LNHDA and CDR2 SQIVND (reference sequence). The CDR3 extends over 15 amino acids. With V trimmed by 5 bases and J by 1 base, 6 bases remained unmatched. CDR3 region: CASSDPGTGNTEAFF. CDR3 coding DNA: TGTGCCAGTAGTGACCCCGGGACAGGGAACACTGAAGCTTTCTTT.

This chain connects TRBV2 to TRBJ1-1; D unclear. The V gene's germline CDR1 is SNHLY and CDR2 FYNNEI. The CDR3 is 13 amino acids. V was shortened by 6 bases and J by 0 bases, with 8 bases between the two germline ends. The chain's CDR3 is CASRGGLNTEAFF. Here the CDR3 DNA reads TGTGCCAGCAGGGGAGGCTTGAACACTGAAGCTTTCTTT. The full variable domain, rest sourced from reference TRBV2 and TRBJ1-1, is EPEVTQTPSHQVTQMGQEVILRCVPISNHLYFYWYRQILGQKVEFLVSFYNNEISEKSEIFDDQFSVERPDGSNFTLKIRSTKLEDSAMYFCASRGGLNTEAFFGQGTRLTVV.

The V gene is TRBV5-5, the J gene TRBJ2-7; D may be TRBD2 (5 bases). V lost 2 bases, J lost 3 bases, and 12 bases lay in between. The CDR3 has 14 amino acids. Germline CDR1 is SGHKS and CDR2 is YYEKEE (reference sequence). The CDR3 nucleotides read TGTGCCAGCAGCTTATGGTTCGGGGACTACGAGCAGTACTTC. It is translated as CASSLWFGDYEQYF.

The chain joins TRBV5-1 to TRBJ2-3; no reliable D call. Germline V gene lookup returns CDR1 SGHRS and CDR2 YFSETQ. Deletions cut 1 base from V and 2 bases from J, with 11 bases between. The CDR3 has 15 amino acids. The CDR3, as DNA: TGCGCCAGCAGCTTGTCGAGTTTTCACACAGATACGCAGTATTTT. This encodes CASSLSSFHTDTQYF.